The rows below give T cell receptor beta chains drawn from one sample of a study of CD8 T cells in ankylosing spondylitis. Via MiXCR, TCRdb re-called the 5' RACE reads, giving one row per CDR3 protein. Of 230,000 or so distinct CDR3 sequences listed, about 20% were seen once; the top ten hold roughly 34%. What was sequenced was blood, either unsorted or a sorted T cell fraction (not recorded which). These receptors all stem from a male donor with ankylosing spondylitis or in good health (not recorded which). Each CDR3 is given with its conserved first and last residue. Each record gives: clone size, J gene, V gene, CDR3 protein. Clone size is not always given. Where it is, it says once, few, many or a class for expanded clones.

clone_size: few; j_call: TRBJ2-3; v_call: TRBV20-1; cdr3_aa: CSARDDKGPADTQYF
clone_size: NA; j_call: TRBJ2-3; v_call: TRBV10-3; cdr3_aa: CAISDETSGRGLTQYF
clone_size: NA; j_call: TRBJ2-1; v_call: TRBV7-3; cdr3_aa: CASSPAPDNEQFF
clone_size: NA; j_call: TRBJ2-1; v_call: TRBV6-1; cdr3_aa: CASMVVRSDEQFF
clone_size: NA; j_call: TRBJ2-6; v_call: TRBV10-3; cdr3_aa: CAISSRETGANVLTF
clone_size: few; j_call: TRBJ1-2; v_call: TRBV6-1; cdr3_aa: CASSELGARYGYTF
clone_size: many; j_call: TRBJ2-7; v_call: TRBV4-1; cdr3_aa: CASSQTGQVYEQYF
clone_size: few; j_call: TRBJ1-1; v_call: TRBV7-9; cdr3_aa: CASSLMSGGRRTEAFF
clone_size: NA; j_call: TRBJ2-3; v_call: TRBV27; cdr3_aa: CASSSAGGTDTQYF
clone_size: NA; j_call: TRBJ2-7; v_call: TRBV4-3; cdr3_aa: CASSQDRADEQYF
clone_size: few; j_call: TRBJ2-1; v_call: TRBV5-1; cdr3_aa: CASSLEWGSSSGEQFF
clone_size: few; j_call: TRBJ2-5; v_call: TRBV29-1; cdr3_aa: CSVTGQGAQETQYF
clone_size: many; j_call: TRBJ2-7; v_call: TRBV2; cdr3_aa: CASSETGYEQYF
clone_size: many; j_call: TRBJ2-3; v_call: TRBV4-1; cdr3_aa: CASSPPLADTQYF
clone_size: few; j_call: TRBJ2-1; v_call: TRBV4-3; cdr3_aa: CASSPDLAGGYNEQFF
clone_size: many; j_call: TRBJ2-1; v_call: TRBV11-2; cdr3_aa: CASSLRGLAGESYNEQFF
clone_size: many; j_call: TRBJ1-5; v_call: TRBV4-1; cdr3_aa: CASSQVEDQPQHF
clone_size: few; j_call: TRBJ1-1; v_call: TRBV6-5; cdr3_aa: CASSYLATGTEAFF
clone_size: few; j_call: TRBJ2-1; v_call: TRBV15; cdr3_aa: CATSRDLGGGPYNEQFF
clone_size: NA; j_call: TRBJ2-1; v_call: TRBV4-1; cdr3_aa: CASSQDVGIYNEQFF
clone_size: NA; j_call: TRBJ1-1; v_call: TRBV20-1; cdr3_aa: CSARDETGFMNTEAFF
clone_size: few; j_call: TRBJ2-3; v_call: TRBV20-1; cdr3_aa: CSASSGASTDTQYF
clone_size: NA; j_call: TRBJ2-1; v_call: TRBV6-4; cdr3_aa: CASSDGVWENEQFF
clone_size: NA; j_call: TRBJ2-2; v_call: TRBV2; cdr3_aa: CASRDLEGGTGELFF
clone_size: NA; j_call: TRBJ2-2; v_call: TRBV3-1; cdr3_aa: CASSSGLRNTGELFF
clone_size: many; j_call: TRBJ2-7; v_call: TRBV4-1; cdr3_aa: CASSPYHSGSSYEQYF
clone_size: NA; j_call: TRBJ2-3; v_call: TRBV5-1; cdr3_aa: CASSLLTGVSTDTQYF